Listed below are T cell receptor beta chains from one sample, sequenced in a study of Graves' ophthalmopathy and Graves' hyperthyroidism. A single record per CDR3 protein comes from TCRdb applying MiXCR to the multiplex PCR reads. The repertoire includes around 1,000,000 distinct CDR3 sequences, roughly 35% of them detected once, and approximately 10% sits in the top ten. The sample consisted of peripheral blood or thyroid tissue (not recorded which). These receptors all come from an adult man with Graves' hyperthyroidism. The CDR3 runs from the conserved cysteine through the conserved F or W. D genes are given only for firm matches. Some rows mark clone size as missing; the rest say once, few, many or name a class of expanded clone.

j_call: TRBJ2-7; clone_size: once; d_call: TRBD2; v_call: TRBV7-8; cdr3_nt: TGTGCCAGCAGCTTTACCCCCGGGACTAGGTTTCACGAGCAGTACTTC; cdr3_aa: CASSFTPGTRFHEQYF
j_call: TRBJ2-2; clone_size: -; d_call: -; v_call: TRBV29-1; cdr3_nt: TGCAGTGCTAGAGGTCCAGGGGACACCGGGGAGCTGTTTTTT; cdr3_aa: CSARGPGDTGELFF
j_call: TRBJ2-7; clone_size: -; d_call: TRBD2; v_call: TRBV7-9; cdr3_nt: TGTGCCAGCAGCCCAAGGCGGTCTAGCGGCCTCTACGAGCAGTACTTC; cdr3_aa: CASSPRRSSGLYEQYF
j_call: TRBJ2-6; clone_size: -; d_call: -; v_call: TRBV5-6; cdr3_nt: TGTGCCAGCAGCCCAACATATTGGGGGAACTCTGGGGCCAACGTCCTGACTTTC; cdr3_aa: CASSPTYWGNSGANVLTF
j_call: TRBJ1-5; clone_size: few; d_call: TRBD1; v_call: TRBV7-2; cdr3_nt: TGTGCCAGCAGCTTAGGGACAGGGGCACTAGGGACCCAGCATTTT; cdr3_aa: CASSLGTGALGTQHF
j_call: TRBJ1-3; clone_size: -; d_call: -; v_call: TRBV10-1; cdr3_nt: TGCGCCAGCAGTGAGTCGACCGCGAACACCATATATTTT; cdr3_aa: CASSESTANTIYF
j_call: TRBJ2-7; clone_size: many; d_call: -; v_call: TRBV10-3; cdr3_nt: TGTGCCATCAGGGGATGGGACGAGCAGTACTTC; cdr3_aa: CAIRGWDEQYF
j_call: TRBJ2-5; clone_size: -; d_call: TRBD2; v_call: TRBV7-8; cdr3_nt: TGTGCCAGCAGCTTCGGCGCGACCGGGTTAGCGGGGGCCCTTAAGGGGGAGACCCAGTACTTC; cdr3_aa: CASSFGATGLAGALKGETQYF
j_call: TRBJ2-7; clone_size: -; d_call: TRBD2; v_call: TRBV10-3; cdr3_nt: TGTGCCAGCAGTGGGGGGGGGTCCCCCTCCTACGAGCAGTACTTC; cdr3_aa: CASSGGGSPSYEQYF
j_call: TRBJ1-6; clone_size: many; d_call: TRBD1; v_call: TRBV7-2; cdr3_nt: TGTACCAGCAGCCCTGGGACAGGGAGGGTCAATTCACCCCTCCACTTT; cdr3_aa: CTSSPGTGRVNSPLHF
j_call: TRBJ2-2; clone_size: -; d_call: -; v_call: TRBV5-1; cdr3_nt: TGCGCCAGCAGCTTGGATGTGGGGCCCGCGATCGGGGAGCTGTTTTTT; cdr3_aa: CASSLDVGPAIGELFF
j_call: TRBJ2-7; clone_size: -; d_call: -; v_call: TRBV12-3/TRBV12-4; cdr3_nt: TGTGCCAGCCAGGAGGGCCTATCCTACGAGCAGTACTTC; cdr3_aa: CASQEGLSYEQYF
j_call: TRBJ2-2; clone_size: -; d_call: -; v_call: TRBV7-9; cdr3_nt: TGTGCCAGCACCCTGTTACTGTCGAACACCGGGGAGCTGTTTTTT; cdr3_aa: CASTLLLSNTGELFF
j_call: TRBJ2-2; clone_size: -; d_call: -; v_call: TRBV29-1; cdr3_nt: TGCAGCGCAATACTAGGTTTAAACACCGGGGAGCTGTTTTTT; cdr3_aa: CSAILGLNTGELFF
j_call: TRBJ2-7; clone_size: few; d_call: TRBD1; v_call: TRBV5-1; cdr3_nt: TGCGCCAGCAGCTTGGTCCCGACAGGGCCCTACGAGCAGTACTTC; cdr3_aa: CASSLVPTGPYEQYF
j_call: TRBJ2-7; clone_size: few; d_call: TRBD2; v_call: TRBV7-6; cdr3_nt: TGTGCCAGCAGCTTAATGGGTAGCGGGCCAACCTACGAGCAGTACTTC; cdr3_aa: CASSLMGSGPTYEQYF
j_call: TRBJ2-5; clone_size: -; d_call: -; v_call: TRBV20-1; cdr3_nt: TGCAGTGAATTGACCTATCCGGGACATGGGAGGGAGACCCAGTACTTC; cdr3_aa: CSELTYPGHGRETQYF
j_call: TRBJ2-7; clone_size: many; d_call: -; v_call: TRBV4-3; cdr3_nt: TGCGCCAGCAGCCAAACACGCGGGGTTTGGTACGAGCAGTACTTC; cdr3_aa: CASSQTRGVWYEQYF
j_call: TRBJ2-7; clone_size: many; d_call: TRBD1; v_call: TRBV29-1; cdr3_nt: TGCAGCGTCGCACAGGGGTCCTACGAGCAGTACTTC; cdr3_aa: CSVAQGSYEQYF
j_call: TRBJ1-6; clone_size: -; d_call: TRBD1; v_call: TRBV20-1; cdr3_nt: TGCAGTGCTTCTAGTGGGACAGGGGCTAATTCACCCCTCCACTTT; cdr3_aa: CSASSGTGANSPLHF
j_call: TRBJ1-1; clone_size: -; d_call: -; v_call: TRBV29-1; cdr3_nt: TGCAGCCTGAGTTGGGGTATCGGGACTGAAGCTTTCTTT; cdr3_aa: CSLSWGIGTEAFF
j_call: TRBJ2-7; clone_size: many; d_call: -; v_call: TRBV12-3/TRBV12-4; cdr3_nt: TGTGCCAGCAGAACGACAGGCTCCTACGAGCAGTACTTC; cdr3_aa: CASRTTGSYEQYF
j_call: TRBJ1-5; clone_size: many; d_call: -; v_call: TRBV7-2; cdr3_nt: TGTGCCAGCAGCGACCCCGGGACCTATCAGCCCCAGCATTTT; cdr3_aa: CASSDPGTYQPQHF
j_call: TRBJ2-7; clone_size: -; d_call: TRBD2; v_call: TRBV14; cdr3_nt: TGTGCCAGCAGCCATCAGACTAGCGGCTATTACGAGCAGTACTTC; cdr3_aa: CASSHQTSGYYEQYF
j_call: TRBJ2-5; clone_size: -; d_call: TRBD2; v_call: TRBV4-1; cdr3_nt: TGCGCCAGCAGCCAAGGGGAAGCGGGCGGGAGCCTACCCAAGAGGACCCAGTACTTC; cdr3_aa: CASSQGEAGGSLPKRTQYF
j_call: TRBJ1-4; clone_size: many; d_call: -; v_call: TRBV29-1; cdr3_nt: TGCAGCGTTGCGGCGGCGGAAACTAATGAAAAACTGTTTTTT; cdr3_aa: CSVAAAETNEKLFF
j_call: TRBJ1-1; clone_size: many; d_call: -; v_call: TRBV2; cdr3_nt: TGTGCCAGCAATACAGTCGGGAACACTGAAGCTTTCTTT; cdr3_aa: CASNTVGNTEAFF